This TCR beta chain was identified in a study of low-dose radiotherapy and immunotherapy resistance in tumors. Study at large: Those assigned to Cohort 2 were treated with 1 Gy per fraction every two weeks (13 Gy in total over 26 weeks).

Advanced solid tumors lacking tumor-infiltrating lymphocytes were present in eligible patients. Alpha and beta chains were covered, as first-strand cDNA relied on TRAV- and TRBV-specific primers. It was with a constant-region primer and a V-primer adapter that TCRs were amplified over roughly 19 PCR cycles. TCRdb re-called the reads with MiXCR, one entry per CDR3 protein. The profile shows roughly 17,000 distinct CDR3 sequences, 70% of them singletons. The TCR originated in a human donor with advanced metastatic prostate, ovarian, gallbladder or colorectal cancer (not recorded which). This table probably holds off-target reads from a library built for another chain.

CDR3 loop: CSAISLAGGRTDTQYF. CDR3 DNA: TGCAGTGCTATTTCCCTAGCGGGGGGGAGAACAGATACGCAGTATTTT. The chain couples TRBV20-1 to TRBJ2-3, with 12 bases aligning to TRBD2. The CDR3 is made up of 16 amino acids. Germline CDR1 is DFQATT and CDR2 is SNEGSKA (reference sequence). V lost 4 bases to trimming and J lost 3 bases; unmatched junction nucleotides: 8.